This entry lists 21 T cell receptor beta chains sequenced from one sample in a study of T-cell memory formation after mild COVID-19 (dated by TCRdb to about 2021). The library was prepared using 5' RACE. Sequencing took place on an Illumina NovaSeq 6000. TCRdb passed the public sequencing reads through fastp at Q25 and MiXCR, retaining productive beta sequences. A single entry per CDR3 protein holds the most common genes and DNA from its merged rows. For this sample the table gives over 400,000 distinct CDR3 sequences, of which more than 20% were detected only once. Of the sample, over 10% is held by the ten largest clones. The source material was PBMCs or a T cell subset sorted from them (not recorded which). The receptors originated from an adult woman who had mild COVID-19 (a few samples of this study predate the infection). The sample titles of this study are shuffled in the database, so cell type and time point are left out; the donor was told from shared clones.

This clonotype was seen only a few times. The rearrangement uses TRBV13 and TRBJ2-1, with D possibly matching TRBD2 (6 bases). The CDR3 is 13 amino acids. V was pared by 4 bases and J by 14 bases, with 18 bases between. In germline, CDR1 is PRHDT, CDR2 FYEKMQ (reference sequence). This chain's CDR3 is CASSSLGGSVEFF. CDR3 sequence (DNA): TGTGCCAGCAGCTCCCTAGGAGGGTCCGTCGAGTTCTTC.

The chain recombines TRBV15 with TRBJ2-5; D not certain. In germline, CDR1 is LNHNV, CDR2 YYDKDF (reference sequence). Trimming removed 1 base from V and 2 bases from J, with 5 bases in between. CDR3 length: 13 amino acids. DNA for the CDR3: TGTGCCACCAGCAGAGGGTTTCAAGAGACCCAGTACTTC. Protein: CATSRGFQETQYF.

CDR3 sequence: CASSPIIGTGDTEQYF. The CDR3 DNA is TGTGCCAGCTCACCTATCATCGGGACAGGCGATACCGAGCAGTACTTC. The chain combines TRBV18 with TRBJ2-7; 8 nucleotides line up with TRBD1. V shed 3 bases, J shed 6 bases, and the junction held 13 bases outside the gene matches. The CDR3 covers 16 residues. Germline CDR1 reads KGHSH; CDR2 reads LQKENI.

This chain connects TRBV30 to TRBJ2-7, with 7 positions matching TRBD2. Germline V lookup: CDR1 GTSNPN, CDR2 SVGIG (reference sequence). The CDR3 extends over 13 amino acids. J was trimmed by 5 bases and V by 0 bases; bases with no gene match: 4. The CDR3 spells CAWSVQLANEQYF. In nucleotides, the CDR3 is TGTGCCTGGAGTGTCCAACTAGCGAACGAGCAGTACTTC. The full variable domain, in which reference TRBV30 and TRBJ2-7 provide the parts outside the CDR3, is SQTIHQWPATLVQPVGSPLSLECTVEGTSNPNLYWYRQAAGRGLQLLFYSVGIGQISSEVPQNLSASRPQDRQFILSSKKLLLSDSGFYLCAWSVQLANEQYFGPGTRLTVT.

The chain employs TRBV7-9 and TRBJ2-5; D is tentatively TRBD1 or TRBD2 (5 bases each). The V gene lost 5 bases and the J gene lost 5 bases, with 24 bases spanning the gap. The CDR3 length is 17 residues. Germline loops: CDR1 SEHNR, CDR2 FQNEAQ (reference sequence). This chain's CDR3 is CASSPLRGEIKWETQYF. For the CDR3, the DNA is TGTGCCAGCAGCCCCCTCCGGGGCGAGATTAAGTGGGAGACCCAGTACTTC.

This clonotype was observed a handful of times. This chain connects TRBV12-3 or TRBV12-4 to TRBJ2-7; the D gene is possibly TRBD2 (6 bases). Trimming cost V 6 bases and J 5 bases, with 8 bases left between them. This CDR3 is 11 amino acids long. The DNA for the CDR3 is TGTGCCAGCAGCCGGACTAACGAGCAGTACTTC. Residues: CASSRTNEQYF.

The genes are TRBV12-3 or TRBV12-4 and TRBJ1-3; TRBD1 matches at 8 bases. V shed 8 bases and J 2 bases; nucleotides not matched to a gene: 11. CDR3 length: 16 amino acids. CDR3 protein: CASGAGTGGTGNTIYF. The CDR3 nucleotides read TGTGCCAGCGGCGCAGGCACAGGGGGTACTGGAAACACCATATATTTT.

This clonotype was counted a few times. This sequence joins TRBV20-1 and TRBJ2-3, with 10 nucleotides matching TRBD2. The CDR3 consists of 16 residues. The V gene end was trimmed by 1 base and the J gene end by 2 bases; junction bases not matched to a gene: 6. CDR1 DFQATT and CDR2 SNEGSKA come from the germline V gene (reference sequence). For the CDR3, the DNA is TGCAGTGCTAGAGCGGGTAGCGGGAGGTTCACAGATACGCAGTATTTT. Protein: CSARAGSGRFTDTQYF.

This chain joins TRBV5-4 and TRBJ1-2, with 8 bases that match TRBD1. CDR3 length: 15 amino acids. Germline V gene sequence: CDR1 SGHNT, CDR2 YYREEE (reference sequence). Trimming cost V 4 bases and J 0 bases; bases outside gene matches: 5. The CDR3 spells CASSTGTGANYGYTF. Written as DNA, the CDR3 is TGTGCCAGCAGCACCGGGACAGGAGCTAACTATGGCTACACCTTC.

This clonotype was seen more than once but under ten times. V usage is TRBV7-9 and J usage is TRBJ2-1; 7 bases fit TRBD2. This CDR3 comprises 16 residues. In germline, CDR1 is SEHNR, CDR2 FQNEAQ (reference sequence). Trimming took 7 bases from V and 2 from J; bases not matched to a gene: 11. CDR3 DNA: TGTGCCAGCACCCTCCTGGGGGGGGAGGCCTACAATGAGCAGTTCTTC. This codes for CASTLLGGEAYNEQFF.

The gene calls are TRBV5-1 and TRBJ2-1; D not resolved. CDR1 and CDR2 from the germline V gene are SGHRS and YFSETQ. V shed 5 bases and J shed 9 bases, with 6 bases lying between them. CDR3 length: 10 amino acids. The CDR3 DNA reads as TGCGCCAGCAGACAGAGTGAGCAGTTCTTC. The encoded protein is CASRQSEQFF.

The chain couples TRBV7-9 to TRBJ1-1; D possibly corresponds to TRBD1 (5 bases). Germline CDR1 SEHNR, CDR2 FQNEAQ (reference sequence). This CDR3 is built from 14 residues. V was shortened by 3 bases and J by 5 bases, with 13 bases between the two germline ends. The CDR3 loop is CASSLGTEPTEAFF. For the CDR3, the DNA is TGTGCCAGCAGCTTGGGGACGGAGCCGACTGAAGCTTTCTTT.

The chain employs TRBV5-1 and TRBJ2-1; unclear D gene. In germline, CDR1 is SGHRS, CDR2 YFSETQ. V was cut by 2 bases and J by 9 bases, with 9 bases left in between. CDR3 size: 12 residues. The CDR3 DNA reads TGCGCCAGCAGCTTCCTTGAGTTTGAGCAGTTCTTC. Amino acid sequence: CASSFLEFEQFF.

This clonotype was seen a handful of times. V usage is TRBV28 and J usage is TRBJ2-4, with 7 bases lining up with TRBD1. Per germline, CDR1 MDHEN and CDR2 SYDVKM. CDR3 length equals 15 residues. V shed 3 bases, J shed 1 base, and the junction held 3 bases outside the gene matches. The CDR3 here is CASSFKGAAKNIQYF. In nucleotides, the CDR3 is TGTGCCAGCAGTTTTAAGGGGGCGGCCAAAAACATTCAGTACTTC.

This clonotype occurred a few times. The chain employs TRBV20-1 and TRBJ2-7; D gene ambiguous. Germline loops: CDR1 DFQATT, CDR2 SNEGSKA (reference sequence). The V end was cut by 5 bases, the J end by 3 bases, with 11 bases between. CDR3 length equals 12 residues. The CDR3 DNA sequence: TGCAGTGCTCGCGACACCCTCTACGAGCAGTACTTC. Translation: CSARDTLYEQYF.

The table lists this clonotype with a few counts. CDR3 residues: CASSYSRTPNENTEAFF. The CDR3 bases are TGTGCCAGCAGTTACTCGAGGACACCGAACGAAAACACTGAAGCTTTCTTT. V and J are TRBV6-5 and TRBJ1-1; D possibly corresponds to TRBD1 (5 bases). The germline CDR1 and CDR2 sequences are MNHEY and SVGAGI. V shed 0 bases and J shed 2 bases, with 16 bases lying between them. CDR3 length: 17 amino acids.

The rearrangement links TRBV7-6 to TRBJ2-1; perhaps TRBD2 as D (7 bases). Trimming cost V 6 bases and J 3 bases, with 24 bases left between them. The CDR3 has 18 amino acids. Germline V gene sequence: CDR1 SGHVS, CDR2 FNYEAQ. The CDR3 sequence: CASRGGGAGSMLYNEQFF. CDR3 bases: TGTGCCAGCAGGGGAGGGGGGGCCGGTTCGATGCTCTACAATGAGCAGTTCTTC.

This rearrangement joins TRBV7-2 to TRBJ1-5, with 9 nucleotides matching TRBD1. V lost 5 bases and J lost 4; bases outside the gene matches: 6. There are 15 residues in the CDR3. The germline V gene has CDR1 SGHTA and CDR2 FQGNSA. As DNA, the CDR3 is TGTGCCAGCAGCCACGCGGACAGGGGAAATCAGCCCCAGCATTTT. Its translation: CASSHADRGNQPQHF.

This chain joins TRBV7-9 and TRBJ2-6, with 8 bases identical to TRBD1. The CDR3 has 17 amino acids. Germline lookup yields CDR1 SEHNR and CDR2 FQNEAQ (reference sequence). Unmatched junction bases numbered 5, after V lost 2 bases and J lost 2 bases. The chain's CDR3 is CASSLTGTGAGANVLTF. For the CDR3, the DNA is TGTGCCAGCAGCTTAACCGGGACAGGTGCTGGGGCCAACGTCCTGACTTTC.

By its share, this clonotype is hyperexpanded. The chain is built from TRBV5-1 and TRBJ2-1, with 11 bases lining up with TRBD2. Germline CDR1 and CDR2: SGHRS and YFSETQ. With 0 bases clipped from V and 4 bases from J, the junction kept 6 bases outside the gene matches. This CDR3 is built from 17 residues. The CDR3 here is CASSLAPLAGGYNEQFF. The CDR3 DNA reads TGCGCCAGCAGCTTGGCCCCCCTAGCGGGGGGTTACAATGAGCAGTTCTTC.

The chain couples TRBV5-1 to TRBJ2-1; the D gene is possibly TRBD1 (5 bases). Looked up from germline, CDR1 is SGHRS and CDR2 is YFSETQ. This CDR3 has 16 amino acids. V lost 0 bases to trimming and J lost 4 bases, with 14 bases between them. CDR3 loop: CASSLARGSLYNEQFF. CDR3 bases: TGCGCCAGCAGCTTGGCTAGGGGTAGCTTATACAATGAGCAGTTCTTC.